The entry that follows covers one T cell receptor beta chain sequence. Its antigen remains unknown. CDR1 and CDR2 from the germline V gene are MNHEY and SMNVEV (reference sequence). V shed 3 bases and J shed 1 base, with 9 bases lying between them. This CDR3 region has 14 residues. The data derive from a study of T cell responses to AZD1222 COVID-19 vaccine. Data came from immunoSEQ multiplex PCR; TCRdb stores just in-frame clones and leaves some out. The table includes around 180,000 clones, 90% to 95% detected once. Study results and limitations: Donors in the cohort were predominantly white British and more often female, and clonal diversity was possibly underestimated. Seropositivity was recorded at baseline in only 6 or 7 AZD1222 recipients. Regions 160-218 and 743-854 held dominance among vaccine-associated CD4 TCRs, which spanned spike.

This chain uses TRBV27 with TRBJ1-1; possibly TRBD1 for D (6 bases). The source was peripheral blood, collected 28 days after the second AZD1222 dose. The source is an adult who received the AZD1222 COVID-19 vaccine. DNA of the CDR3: TGTGCCAGCAGTTTTGGCAGGGGGAACACTGAAGCTTTCTTT. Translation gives CASSFGRGNTEAFF.